This is a list of T cell receptor beta chains from one sample in a study of T cell repertoires in cytomegalovirus infection. No antigen has been identified for these receptors. TCRdb reprocessed the reads via MiXCR and lists one record per CDR3 protein. The table has approximately 990,000 distinct CDR3 sequences, around 29% seen once. Source: cultured CD8+ T cells from PBMCs, taken from culture after CMV antigen stimulation. Every receptor here comes from a human donor in good health (CMV status not recorded). Some clones in this sample may be carry-over from other donors' samples. Each CDR3 is given with its conserved first and last residue. D genes are given only for firm matches. Clone size is given for some rows only: seen once, a few or many times, or a class if the clone is expanded.

v_call	j_call	d_call	clone_size	cdr3_aa	cdr3_nt
TRBV6-1	TRBJ2-7	.	many	CASSDYDGVSYEQYF	TGTGCCAGCAGTGACTATGACGGGGTATCATACGAGCAGTACTTC
TRBV7-9	TRBJ1-1	.	few	CASSLAPRMNTEAFF	TGTGCCAGCAGCTTAGCCCCAAGGATGAACACTGAAGCTTTCTTT
TRBV28	TRBJ1-5	.	.	CASSRRGVSNQPQHF	TGTGCCAGCAGTCGTCGCGGGGTCAGCAATCAGCCCCAGCATTTT
TRBV7-9	TRBJ2-6	TRBD1	few	CASSYRTGGTGANVLTF	TGTGCCAGCAGCTACAGGACAGGGGGCACTGGGGCCAACGTCCTGACTTTC
TRBV7-3	TRBJ2-1	.	many	CASSLSPTSYNEQFF	TGTGCCAGCAGCTTAAGCCCGACCTCCTACAATGAGCAGTTCTTC
TRBV19	TRBJ1-1	.	.	CASSIVAGSSAFF	TGTGCCAGTAGTATAGTGGCCGGGAGTAGCGCTTTCTTT
TRBV11-2	TRBJ1-1	TRBD1	.	CASSLFSGGPEAFF	TGTGCCAGCAGCCTATTCTCAGGGGGCCCTGAAGCTTTCTTT
TRBV7-9	TRBJ1-1	.	.	CASSLEGQTFTEAFF	TGTGCCAGCAGCTTAGAGGGGCAGACCTTCACTGAAGCTTTCTTT
TRBV2	TRBJ2-2	.	.	CASETGYTGELFF	TGTGCCAGCGAGACAGGATACACCGGGGAGCTGTTTTTT
TRBV12-3/TRBV12-4	TRBJ1-4	.	.	CASKVNLQGEKLFF	TGTGCCAGCAAGGTTAATTTGCAGGGAGAAAAACTGTTTTTT
TRBV12-3/TRBV12-4	TRBJ2-1	TRBD2	many	CASSLRWGGNEQFF	TGTGCCAGCAGTTTACGGTGGGGGGGCAATGAGCAGTTCTTC
TRBV15	TRBJ2-2	TRBD2	few	CATSSPGGEVTGELFF	TGTGCCACCAGCAGCCCGGGGGGGGAGGTCACCGGGGAGCTGTTTTTT
TRBV28	TRBJ1-2	TRBD1	.	CASSPGGAKNYGYTF	TGTGCCAGCAGTCCAGGGGGCGCGAAGAACTATGGCTACACCTTC
TRBV7-9	TRBJ1-1	.	.	CASSSSTLTEAFF	TGTGCCAGCAGCTCGTCCACCCTCACTGAAGCTTTCTTT
TRBV12-3/TRBV12-4	TRBJ2-2	.	.	CASSPTGMGSGELFF	TGTGCCAGCAGTCCCACAGGAATGGGGAGCGGGGAGCTGTTTTTT
TRBV7-3	TRBJ2-3	.	.	CASSDGTFTDTQYF	TGTGCCAGCAGCGACGGGACTTTCACAGATACGCAGTATTTT
TRBV12-3/TRBV12-4	TRBJ2-7	.	many	CASSDHIYEQYF	TGTGCCAGCAGTGACCATATATACGAGCAGTACTTC
TRBV2	TRBJ2-7	.	.	CATFIKSGEGAYEQYF	TGTGCCACCTTCATAAAATCCGGGGAAGGGGCCTACGAGCAGTACTTC
TRBV7-6	TRBJ2-3	.	.	CASSLASGALSTDTQYF	TGTGCCAGCAGCTTAGCGTCAGGGGCGTTAAGCACAGATACGCAGTATTTT
TRBV12-5	TRBJ1-1	.	.	CASGLLIPRGKDTEAFF	TGTGCTAGTGGTTTGCTAATCCCAAGGGGAAAGGACACTGAAGCTTTCTTT
TRBV19	TRBJ1-2	.	few	CASSIARSGPNYGYTF	TGTGCCAGTAGTATAGCGAGGTCCGGGCCCAACTATGGCTACACCTTC